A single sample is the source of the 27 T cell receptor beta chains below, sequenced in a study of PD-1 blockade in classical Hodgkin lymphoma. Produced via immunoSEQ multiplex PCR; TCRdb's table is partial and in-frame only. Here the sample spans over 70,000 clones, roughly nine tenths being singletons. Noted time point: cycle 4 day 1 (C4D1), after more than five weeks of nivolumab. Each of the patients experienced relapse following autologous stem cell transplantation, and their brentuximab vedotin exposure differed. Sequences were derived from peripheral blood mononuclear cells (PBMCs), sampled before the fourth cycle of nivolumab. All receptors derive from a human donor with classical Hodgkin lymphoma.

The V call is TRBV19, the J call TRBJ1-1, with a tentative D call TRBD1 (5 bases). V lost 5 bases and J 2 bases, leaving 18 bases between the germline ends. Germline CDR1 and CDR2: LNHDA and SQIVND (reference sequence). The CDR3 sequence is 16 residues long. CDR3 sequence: CASSVSYRQTNTEAFF. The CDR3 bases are TGTGCCAGTAGTGTGTCATACCGACAGACTAACACTGAAGCTTTCTTT.

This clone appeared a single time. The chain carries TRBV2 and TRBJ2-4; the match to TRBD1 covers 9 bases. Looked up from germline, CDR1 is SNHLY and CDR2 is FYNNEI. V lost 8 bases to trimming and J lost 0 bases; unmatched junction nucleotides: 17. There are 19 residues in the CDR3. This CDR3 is CASSLPGQGYLLAKNIQYF. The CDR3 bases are TGTGCCAGCTCTCTTCCCGGACAGGGGTACCTACTAGCCAAAAACATTCAGTACTTC.

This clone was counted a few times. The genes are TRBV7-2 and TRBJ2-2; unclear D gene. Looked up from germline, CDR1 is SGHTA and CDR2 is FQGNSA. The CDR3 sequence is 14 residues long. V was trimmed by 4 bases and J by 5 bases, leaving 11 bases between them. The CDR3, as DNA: TGTGCCAGCAGCTCCTACAGCGATACCGGGGAGCTGTTTTTT. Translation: CASSSYSDTGELFF.

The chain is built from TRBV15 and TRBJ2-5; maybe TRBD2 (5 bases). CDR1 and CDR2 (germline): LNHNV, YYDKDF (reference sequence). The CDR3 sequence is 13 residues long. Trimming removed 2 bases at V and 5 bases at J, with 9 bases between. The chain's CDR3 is CATSRSPGETQYF. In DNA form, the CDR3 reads TGTGCCACCAGCAGATCCCCGGGGGAGACCCAGTACTTC.

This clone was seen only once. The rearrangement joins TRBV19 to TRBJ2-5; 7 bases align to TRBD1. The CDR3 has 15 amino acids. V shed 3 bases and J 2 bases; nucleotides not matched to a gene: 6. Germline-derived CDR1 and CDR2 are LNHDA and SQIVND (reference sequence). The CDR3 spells CASSIRPGQQETQYF. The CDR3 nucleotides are TGTGCCAGTAGTATCCGACCGGGACAGCAAGAGACCCAGTACTTC.

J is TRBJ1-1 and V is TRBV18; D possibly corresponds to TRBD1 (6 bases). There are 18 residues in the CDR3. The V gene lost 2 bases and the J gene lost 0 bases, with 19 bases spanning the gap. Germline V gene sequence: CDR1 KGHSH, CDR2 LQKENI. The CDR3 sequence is CASSPWGPRESMNTEAFF. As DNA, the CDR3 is TGTGCCAGCTCACCATGGGGGCCGCGGGAGTCGATGAACACTGAAGCTTTCTTT.

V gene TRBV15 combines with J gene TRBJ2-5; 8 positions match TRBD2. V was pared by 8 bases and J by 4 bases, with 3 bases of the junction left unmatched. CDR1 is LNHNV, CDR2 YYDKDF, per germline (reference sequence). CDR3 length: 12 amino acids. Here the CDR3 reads CATAGTRETQYF. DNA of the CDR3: TGTGCCACCGCTGGGACTAGAGAGACCCAGTACTTC.

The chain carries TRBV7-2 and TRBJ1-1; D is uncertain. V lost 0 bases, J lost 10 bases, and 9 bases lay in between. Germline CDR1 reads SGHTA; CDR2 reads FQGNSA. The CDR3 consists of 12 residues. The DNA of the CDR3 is TGTGCCAGCAGCTTAGCGCTGTCGGGAGCTTTCTTT. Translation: CASSLALSGAFF.

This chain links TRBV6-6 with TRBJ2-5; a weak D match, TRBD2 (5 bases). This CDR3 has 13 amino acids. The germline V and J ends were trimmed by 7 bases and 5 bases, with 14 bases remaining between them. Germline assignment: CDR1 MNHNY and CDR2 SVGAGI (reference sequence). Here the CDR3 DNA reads TGTGCCAGCACCGAGGGAATGACGGAGACCCAGTACTTC. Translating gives CASTEGMTETQYF.

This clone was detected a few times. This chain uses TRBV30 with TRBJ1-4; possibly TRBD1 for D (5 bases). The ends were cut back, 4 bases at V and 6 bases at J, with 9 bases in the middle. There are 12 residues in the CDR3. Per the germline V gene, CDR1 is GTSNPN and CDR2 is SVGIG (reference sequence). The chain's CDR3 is CAWTREDEKLFF. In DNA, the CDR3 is TGTGCCTGGACCAGGGAAGATGAAAAACTGTTTTTT.

CDR3 sequence (DNA): TGTGCCAGCCGCCGGACAGATACGCAGTATTTT. This translates into CASRRTDTQYF. The chain combines TRBV6-5 with TRBJ2-3; D is undetermined. Per germline, CDR1 MNHEY and CDR2 SVGAGI. Trimming removed 8 bases at V and 3 bases at J, with 6 bases between. This CDR3 region has 11 residues.

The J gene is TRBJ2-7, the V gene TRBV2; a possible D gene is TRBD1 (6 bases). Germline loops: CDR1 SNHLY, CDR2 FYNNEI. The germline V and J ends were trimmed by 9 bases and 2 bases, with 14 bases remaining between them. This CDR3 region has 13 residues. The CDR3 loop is CARRQDSTYEQYF. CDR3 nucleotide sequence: TGTGCCAGAAGACAGGATAGCACCTACGAGCAGTACTTC.

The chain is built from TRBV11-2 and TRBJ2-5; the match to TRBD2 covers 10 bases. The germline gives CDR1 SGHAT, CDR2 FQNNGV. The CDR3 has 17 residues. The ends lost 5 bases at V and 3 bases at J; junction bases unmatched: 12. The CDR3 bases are TGTGCCAGCAGCGTGACGAAAAACCTAGCGGGGGAAGAGACCCAGTACTTC. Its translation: CASSVTKNLAGEETQYF.

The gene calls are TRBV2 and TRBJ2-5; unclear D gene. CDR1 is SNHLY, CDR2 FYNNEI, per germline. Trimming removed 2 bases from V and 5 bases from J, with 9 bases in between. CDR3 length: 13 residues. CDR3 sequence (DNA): TGTGCCAGCAGTGAAACCTCCGGGGAGACCCAGTACTTC. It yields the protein CASSETSGETQYF.

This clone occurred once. The CDR3 spells CASSLNTGTTNTEAFF. The CDR3 DNA sequence: TGCGCCAGCAGCTTAAATACCGGGACAACGAACACTGAAGCTTTCTTT. The chain has TRBV5-1 and TRBJ1-1; tentative D call: TRBD1 (6 bases). The V and J ends lost 2 bases and 1 base respectively, with 15 bases between them. Germline values: CDR1 SGHRS, CDR2 YFSETQ. This CDR3 comprises 16 residues.

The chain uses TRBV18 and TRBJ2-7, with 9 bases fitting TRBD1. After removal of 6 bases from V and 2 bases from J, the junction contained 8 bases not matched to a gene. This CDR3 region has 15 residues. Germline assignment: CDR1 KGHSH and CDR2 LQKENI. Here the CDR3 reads CASSGDRGIPYEQYF. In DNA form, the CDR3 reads TGTGCCAGCTCGGGCGACAGGGGGATTCCCTACGAGCAGTACTTC.

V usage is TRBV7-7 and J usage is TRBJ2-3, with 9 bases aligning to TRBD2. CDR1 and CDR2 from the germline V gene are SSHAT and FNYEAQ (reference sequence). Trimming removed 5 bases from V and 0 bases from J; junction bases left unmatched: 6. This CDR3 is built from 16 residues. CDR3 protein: CASSPIAGVSTDTQYF. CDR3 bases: TGTGCCAGCAGCCCCATAGCGGGGGTTAGCACAGATACGCAGTATTTT.

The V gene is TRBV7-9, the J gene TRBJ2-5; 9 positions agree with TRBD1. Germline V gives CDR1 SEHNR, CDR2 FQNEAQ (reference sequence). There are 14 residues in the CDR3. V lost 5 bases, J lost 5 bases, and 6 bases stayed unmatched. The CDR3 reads CASSKGQGDETQYF. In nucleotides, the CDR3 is TGTGCCAGCAGCAAGGGACAGGGAGATGAGACCCAGTACTTC.

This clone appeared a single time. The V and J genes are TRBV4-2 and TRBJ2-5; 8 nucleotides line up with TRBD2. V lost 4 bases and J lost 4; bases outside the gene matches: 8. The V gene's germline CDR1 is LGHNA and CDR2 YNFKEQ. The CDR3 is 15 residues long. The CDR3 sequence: CASSLSTAGGETQYF. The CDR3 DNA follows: TGTGCCAGCAGCCTTAGCACCGCGGGGGGAGAGACCCAGTACTTC.

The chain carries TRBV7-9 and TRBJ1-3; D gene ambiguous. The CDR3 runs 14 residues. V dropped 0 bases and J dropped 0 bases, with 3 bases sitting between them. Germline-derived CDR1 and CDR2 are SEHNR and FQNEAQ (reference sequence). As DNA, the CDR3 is TGTGCCAGCAGCTTAGCAGTCTCTGGAAACACCATATATTTT. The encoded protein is CASSLAVSGNTIYF.

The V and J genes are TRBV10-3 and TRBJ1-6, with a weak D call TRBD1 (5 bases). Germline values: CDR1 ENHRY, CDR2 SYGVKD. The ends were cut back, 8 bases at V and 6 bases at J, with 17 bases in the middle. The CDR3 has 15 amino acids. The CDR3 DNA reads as TGTGCCATCCAGTTTGAGCAGGGCGGTAATTCACCCCTCCACTTT. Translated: CAIQFEQGGNSPLHF.

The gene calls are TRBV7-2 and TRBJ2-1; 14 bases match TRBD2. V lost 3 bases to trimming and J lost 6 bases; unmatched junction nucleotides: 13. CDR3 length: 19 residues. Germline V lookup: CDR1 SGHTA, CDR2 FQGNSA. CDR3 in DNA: TGTGCCAGCAGCTTTCCGGGACTAGCGGGGGAGAGGATTAGCAATGAGCAGTTCTTC. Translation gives CASSFPGLAGERISNEQFF.

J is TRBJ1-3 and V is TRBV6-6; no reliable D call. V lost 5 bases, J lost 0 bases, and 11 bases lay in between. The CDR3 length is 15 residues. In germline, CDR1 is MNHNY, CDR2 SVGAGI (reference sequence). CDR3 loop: CASSKQTPSGNTIYF. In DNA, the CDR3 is TGTGCCAGCAGTAAACAGACGCCCTCTGGAAACACCATATATTTT.

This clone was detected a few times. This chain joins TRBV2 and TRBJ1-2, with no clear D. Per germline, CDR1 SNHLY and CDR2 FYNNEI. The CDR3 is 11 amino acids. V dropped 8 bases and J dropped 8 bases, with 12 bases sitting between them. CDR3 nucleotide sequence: TGTGCCAGCGGGAAGTGGGAGGGCTACACCTTC. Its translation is CASGKWEGYTF.

CDR3 bases: TGTGCCAGCAGCTTAGGTTTCACTGAAGCTTTCTTT. Amino acid sequence: CASSLGFTEAFF. The chain uses TRBV11-2 and TRBJ1-1, with D hard to call. CDR1 is SGHAT, CDR2 FQNNGV, per germline. The CDR3 extends over 12 amino acids. V was shortened by 1 base and J by 4 bases, with 4 bases between the two germline ends. The full variable domain, completed using reference TRBV11-2 and TRBJ1-1, is EAGVAQSPRYKIIEKRQSVAFWCNPISGHATLYWYQQILGQGPKLLIQFQNNGVVDDSQLPKDRFSAERLKGVDSTLKIQPAKLEDSAVYLCASSLGFTEAFFGQGTRLTVV.

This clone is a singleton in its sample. CDR3 nucleotide sequence: TGTGCCAGCTCACCCTTAAGGGCGATAGGAAATGAGCAGTTCTTC. This encodes CASSPLRAIGNEQFF. The V call is TRBV18, the J call TRBJ2-1, with unresolved D. The V end was cut by 3 bases, the J end by 7 bases, with 16 bases between. The CDR3 loop spans 15 amino acids. Germline V gene data show CDR1 as KGHSH and CDR2 as LQKENI.

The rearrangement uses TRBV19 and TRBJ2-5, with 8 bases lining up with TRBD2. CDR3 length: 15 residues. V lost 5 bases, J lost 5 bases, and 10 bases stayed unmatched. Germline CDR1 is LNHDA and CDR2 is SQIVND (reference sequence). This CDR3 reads CASSPRLAPPETQYF. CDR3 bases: TGTGCCAGTAGTCCCCGACTAGCGCCTCCGGAGACCCAGTACTTC.